These 29 T cell receptor beta chains share one sample of origin, sequenced in a study of beta chain features in type 1 diabetes. Whole-study findings and limits: In every one of the four CD4+ subsets, TCRB CDR3s were moderately but significantly shorter in Type 1 diabetes patients.

No antigen has been identified for these receptors. TCRB transcripts that were expressed got sequenced, as all of the isolated RNA had been reverse transcribed. Only in-frame clones appear in the TCRdb table, and some are missing; sequencing was by immunoSEQ multiplex PCR. The table shows some 290,000 clones, with 13% to 15% occurring only once. Material: naive CD4+ T cells from blood. These receptors were obtained from a man aged 25-40 years with type 1 diabetes.

This clone has just a few counts. The V gene is TRBV18, the J gene TRBJ2-1; 9 bases agree with TRBD1. The CDR3 sequence is 15 residues long. Per germline, CDR1 KGHSH and CDR2 LQKENI. V shed 4 bases and J 3 bases; nucleotides not matched to a gene: 4. The CDR3 protein is CASSRDRGDYNEQFF. CDR3 sequence (DNA): TGTGCCAGCTCACGCGACAGGGGGGACTACAATGAGCAGTTCTTC.

The chain employs TRBV7-9 and TRBJ1-1; 8 nucleotides match TRBD1. With V trimmed by 4 bases and J by 11 bases, 12 bases remained unmatched. The CDR3 sequence is 14 residues long. CDR1 is SEHNR, CDR2 FQNEAQ, per germline (reference sequence). CDR3: CASSSRQGPSDAFF. The DNA of the CDR3 is TGTGCCAGCAGCTCAAGACAGGGGCCGTCGGACGCTTTCTTT.

V and J are TRBV5-1 and TRBJ1-5; D is perhaps TRBD1 (6 bases). The ends were cut back, 4 bases at V and 6 bases at J, with 17 bases in the middle. The CDR3 has 15 residues. The germline gives CDR1 SGHRS, CDR2 YFSETQ. The CDR3 sequence: CASSKETGGAQPQHF. Here the CDR3 DNA reads TGCGCCAGCAGCAAAGAGACAGGAGGCGCTCAGCCCCAGCATTTT. The full variable domain, rest sourced from reference TRBV5-1 and TRBJ1-5, is KAGVTQTPRYLIKTRGQQVTLSCSPISGHRSVSWYQQTPGQGLQFLFEYFSETQRNKGNFPGRFSGRQFSNSRSEMNVSTLELGDSALYLCASSKETGGAQPQHFGDGTRLSIL.

This clone was counted between two and nine times. The chain is built from TRBV30 and TRBJ1-1; D is possibly TRBD1 (6 bases). Deletions cut 7 bases from V and 0 bases from J, with 12 bases between. CDR3 size: 13 residues. CDR1 and CDR2 from the germline V gene are GTSNPN and SVGIG (reference sequence). CDR3 in amino acids: CAYRQALNTEAFF. CDR3 nucleotide sequence: TGTGCCTACAGACAGGCACTGAACACTGAAGCTTTCTTT.

This clone was counted between two and nine times. This chain connects TRBV4-1 to TRBJ1-1; TRBD1 is a possible D gene (6 bases). Trimming took off 6 bases at V and 6 bases at J, with 20 bases between the two ends. CDR3 length: 15 amino acids. CDR1 is MGHRA, CDR2 YSYEKL, per germline. For the CDR3, the DNA is TGCGCCAGCAGTTATCAACTGAAGGGACACCCTGAAGCTTTCTTT. It yields the protein CASSYQLKGHPEAFF.

The J gene is TRBJ2-1, the V gene TRBV28; 8 bases agree with TRBD1. The CDR3 extends over 14 amino acids. Germline CDR1 is MDHEN and CDR2 is SYDVKM. With 5 bases clipped from V and 6 bases from J, the junction kept 6 bases outside the gene matches. Written as DNA, the CDR3 is TGTGCCAGCAGTACCGACAGGGGCCGCAATGAGCAGTTCTTC. Its translation: CASSTDRGRNEQFF.

V gene TRBV5-1 combines with J gene TRBJ1-2; D uncertain. Germline V gene sequence: CDR1 SGHRS, CDR2 YFSETQ. The CDR3 is made up of 14 amino acids. Trimming removed 0 bases from V and 8 bases from J, with 14 bases in between. The CDR3 DNA follows: TGCGCCAGCAGCTTGGCGCCGGGAAGCGGCGGCTACACCTTC. It specifies CASSLAPGSGGYTF.

This clone was seen a handful of times. The gene calls are TRBV28 and TRBJ2-7; the match to TRBD2 covers 8 bases. CDR3 size: 12 residues. Germline V gene data show CDR1 as MDHEN and CDR2 as SYDVKM. The V and J ends lost 7 bases and 3 bases, in that order; junction bases with no gene match: 2. The chain's CDR3 is CASTGGGYEQYF. The CDR3 DNA sequence: TGTGCCAGCACCGGGGGGGGCTACGAGCAGTACTTC.

This clone was counted only a few times. V and J are TRBV19 and TRBJ1-1; 7 nucleotides match TRBD1. Germline V gene data show CDR1 as LNHDA and CDR2 as SQIVND (reference sequence). The CDR3 totals 14 residues. V trimming: 4 bases; J trimming: 3 bases; junction bases outside the gene matches: 5. This chain's CDR3 is CASSNRGGDTEAFF. DNA of the CDR3: TGTGCCAGTAGTAACAGGGGTGGAGACACTGAAGCTTTCTTT. The full variable domain, its missing parts supplied by reference TRBV19 and TRBJ1-1, is DGGITQSPKYLFRKEGQNVTLSCEQNLNHDAMYWYRQDPGQGLRLIYYSQIVNDFQKGDIAEGYSVSREKKESFPLTVTSAQKNPTAFYLCASSNRGGDTEAFFGQGTRLTVV.

This clone was counted a few times. The chain joins TRBV5-1 to TRBJ2-1; TRBD2 matches at 11 bases. CDR3 size: 15 residues. Trimming at V came to 5 bases and at J to 3 bases, leaving 4 bases not matched to a gene. Germline assignment: CDR1 SGHRS and CDR2 YFSETQ. This CDR3 is CASRLAGAIYNEQFF. DNA for the CDR3: TGCGCCAGCAGACTAGCGGGAGCGATCTACAATGAGCAGTTCTTC.

This clone came up a few times. This chain joins TRBV7-9 and TRBJ1-2; D is undetermined. The V gene lost 7 bases and the J gene lost 4 bases, with 10 bases spanning the gap. Germline CDR1 and CDR2: SEHNR and FQNEAQ (reference sequence). The CDR3 totals 12 residues. Here the CDR3 DNA reads TGTGCCAGCAATGAAGGGAGCTATGGCTACACCTTC. Translated: CASNEGSYGYTF.

This clone has more than one count but fewer than ten. V and J are TRBV28 and TRBJ1-2; TRBD1 matches at 8 bases. The ends lost 6 bases at V and 4 bases at J; junction bases unmatched: 4. From germline, CDR1 is MDHEN and CDR2 SYDVKM. This CDR3 has 13 residues. Written as DNA, the CDR3 is TGTGCCAGCAGCTACGACAGGGGCTATGGCTACACCTTC. Residues: CASSYDRGYGYTF.

This clone was detected a few times. The chain couples TRBV30 to TRBJ2-7; 9 bases are shared with TRBD2. The germline V gene encodes CDR1 GTSNPN and CDR2 SVGIG (reference sequence). The CDR3 length is 15 residues. V shed 0 bases, J shed 2 bases, and the junction held 5 bases outside the gene matches. This chain's CDR3 is CAWSVRASGTYEQYF. In DNA form, the CDR3 reads TGTGCCTGGAGTGTTCGGGCTAGCGGGACCTACGAGCAGTACTTC.

This clone was seen more than once but under ten times. The V gene is TRBV28, the J gene TRBJ1-1; possible D gene TRBD1, 5 bases. CDR3 size: 12 residues. Germline V gene sequence: CDR1 MDHEN, CDR2 SYDVKM. Trimming cost V 3 bases and J 7 bases, with 9 bases left between them. CDR3 sequence (DNA): TGTGCCAGCAGTTTTAACAGGATTGAAGCTTTCTTT. It translates to CASSFNRIEAFF.

V gene TRBV5-6 combines with J gene TRBJ1-2; TRBD1 agrees at 12 bases. J gave up 4 bases and V 4 bases, and 8 bases lay outside the gene matches. Looked up from germline, CDR1 is SGHDT and CDR2 is YYEEEE. The length of the CDR3 is 16 residues. The CDR3 DNA sequence: TGTGCCAGCAGCGCCCGCCCGGGACAGGGGGCCTATGGCTACACCTTC. Residues: CASSARPGQGAYGYTF.

This clone has more than one count but fewer than ten. The V call is TRBV30, the J call TRBJ1-2; TRBD1 is a possible D gene (6 bases). V dropped 5 bases and J dropped 9 bases, with 13 bases sitting between them. Germline assignment: CDR1 GTSNPN and CDR2 SVGIG (reference sequence). The CDR3 spans 11 residues. The CDR3 DNA reads TGTGCCTGGTCCAGACAGGCAAGCTACACCTTC. Translating gives CAWSRQASYTF.

The chain has TRBV7-2 and TRBJ2-7; 9 positions agree with TRBD2. The CDR3 has 16 amino acids. With 5 bases clipped from V and 0 bases from J, the junction kept 8 bases outside the gene matches. Looked up from germline, CDR1 is SGHTA and CDR2 is FQGNSA. DNA of the CDR3: TGTGCCAGCAGCCGCCTCAGCGGGAGGAGCTCCTACGAGCAGTACTTC. It is translated as CASSRLSGRSSYEQYF.

A few counts support this clone. V and J are TRBV4-3 and TRBJ2-1; 9 positions agree with TRBD1. The V gene's germline CDR1 is LGHNA and CDR2 YSLEER. V was clipped by 0 bases and J by 7 bases; unmatched bases: 7. This CDR3 has 16 amino acids. The CDR3 protein is CASSQDPGQGKNEQFF. The DNA for the CDR3 is TGCGCCAGCAGCCAAGATCCGGGACAGGGTAAAAATGAGCAGTTCTTC.

This clone was seen a handful of times. The chain carries TRBV2 and TRBJ2-2; the D gene is possibly TRBD1 (6 bases). The V and J ends lost 7 bases and 5 bases respectively, with 11 bases between them. Germline V lookup: CDR1 SNHLY, CDR2 FYNNEI. The CDR3 runs to 13 residues. The CDR3 region is CASTPDRTGELFF. DNA for the CDR3: TGTGCCAGCACCCCCGACAGGACCGGGGAGCTGTTTTTT.

Only a few counts were recorded for this clone. This rearrangement joins TRBV7-9 to TRBJ1-1; 9 nucleotides agree with TRBD1. This CDR3 spans 16 amino acids. In germline, CDR1 is SEHNR, CDR2 FQNEAQ (reference sequence). The V gene end was trimmed by 5 bases and the J gene end by 1 base; junction bases not matched to a gene: 8. As DNA, the CDR3 is TGTGCCAGCAGCCAGGACAGGGGCGTTGGGAACACTGAAGCTTTCTTT. It specifies CASSQDRGVGNTEAFF.

A few counts support this clone. The rearrangement links TRBV19 to TRBJ1-1, with 7 positions matching TRBD1. The ends lost 5 bases at V and 11 bases at J; junction bases unmatched: 8. CDR3 length: 12 amino acids. Germline CDR1 is LNHDA and CDR2 is SQIVND (reference sequence). The CDR3 loop reads CASSENGRGAFF. The DNA for the CDR3 is TGTGCCAGTAGTGAGAACGGCAGGGGGGCTTTCTTT.

This clone was seen only a few times. V usage is TRBV19 and J usage is TRBJ1-3; D not certain. The germline V and J ends were trimmed by 6 bases and 3 bases, with 12 bases remaining between them. The CDR3 consists of 14 residues. The germline CDR1 and CDR2 sequences are LNHDA and SQIVND (reference sequence). The CDR3 region is CASRSEGFGNTIYF. CDR3 DNA: TGTGCCAGTAGATCGGAGGGTTTTGGAAACACCATATATTTT.

The rearrangement links TRBV5-1 to TRBJ2-1; the match to TRBD2 covers 10 bases. The CDR3 loop spans 17 amino acids. Germline assignment: CDR1 SGHRS and CDR2 YFSETQ. V lost 2 bases, J lost 1 base, and 6 bases stayed unmatched. The CDR3 nucleotides are TGCGCCAGCAGCTTCCTAGCGGGGGTGCTATCCTACAATGAGCAGTTCTTC. Translating it yields CASSFLAGVLSYNEQFF.

This chain connects TRBV7-9 to TRBJ2-1; D might be TRBD2 (6 bases). This CDR3 is 14 amino acids long. The V and J ends lost 5 bases and 6 bases respectively, with 14 bases between them. In germline, CDR1 is SEHNR, CDR2 FQNEAQ (reference sequence). Written as DNA, the CDR3 is TGTGCCAGCAGCGCGGCGGGGCGCGGCAATGAGCAGTTCTTC. It codes for CASSAAGRGNEQFF.

This clone was counted between two and nine times. The chain links TRBV5-1 to TRBJ2-1, with 10 positions matching TRBD1. The CDR3 has 14 residues. Germline-derived CDR1 and CDR2 are SGHRS and YFSETQ. J lost 8 bases, V lost 0 bases, and 2 bases had no gene match. Written as DNA, the CDR3 is TGCGCCAGCAGCTTGGGACAGGGGGCCGATGAGCAGTTCTTC. Encoded protein: CASSLGQGADEQFF.

V usage is TRBV7-9 and J usage is TRBJ2-7, with 8 bases identical to TRBD1. Germline V gene lookup returns CDR1 SEHNR and CDR2 FQNEAQ (reference sequence). V was pared by 5 bases and J by 3 bases, with 9 bases of the junction left unmatched. The length of the CDR3 is 15 residues. CDR3 amino acids: CASSLGQGGVYEQYF. CDR3 nucleotide sequence: TGTGCCAGCAGCCTTGGACAGGGTGGGGTCTACGAGCAGTACTTC.

This clone came up a few times. This chain joins TRBV4-3 and TRBJ2-1; weak D call: TRBD1 (5 bases). The CDR3 length is 14 residues. Germline assignment: CDR1 LGHNA and CDR2 YSLEER. V gave up 0 bases and J gave up 10 bases, with 13 bases separating them. The CDR3 DNA sequence: TGCGCCAGCAGCCAAGAGAAAAGGCCAGGGGAGCAGTTCTTC. It specifies CASSQEKRPGEQFF.

This clone has just a few counts. The V gene is TRBV5-1, the J gene TRBJ2-1, with 12 positions matching TRBD2. CDR3 length: 14 amino acids. The germline V gene has CDR1 SGHRS and CDR2 YFSETQ. Trimming took 1 base from V and 11 from J; bases not matched to a gene: 4. CDR3 sequence reads: CASSLTSGRTQQFF. CDR3 nucleotides: TGCGCCAGCAGCTTGACTAGCGGGAGGACCCAGCAGTTCTTC.

The chain joins TRBV27 to TRBJ2-7; 7 positions agree with TRBD1. V gave up 4 bases and J gave up 7 bases; unmatched junction bases: 7. Germline V gene sequence: CDR1 MNHEY, CDR2 SMNVEV (reference sequence). This CDR3 has 13 amino acids. The CDR3 spells CASSSGGEWEQYF. The CDR3 DNA reads TGTGCCAGCAGTTCAGGGGGTGAGTGGGAGCAGTACTTC.